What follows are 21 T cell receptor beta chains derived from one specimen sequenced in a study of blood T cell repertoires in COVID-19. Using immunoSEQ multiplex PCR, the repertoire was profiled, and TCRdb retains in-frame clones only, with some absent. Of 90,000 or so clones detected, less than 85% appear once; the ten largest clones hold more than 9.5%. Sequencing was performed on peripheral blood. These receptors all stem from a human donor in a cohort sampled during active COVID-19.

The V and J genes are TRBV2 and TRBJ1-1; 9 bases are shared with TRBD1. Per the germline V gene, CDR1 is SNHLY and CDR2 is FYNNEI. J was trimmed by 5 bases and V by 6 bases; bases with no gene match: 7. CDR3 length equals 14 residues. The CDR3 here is CASRWDRAGTEAFF. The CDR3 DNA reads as TGTGCCAGCAGATGGGACAGGGCGGGGACTGAAGCTTTCTTT.

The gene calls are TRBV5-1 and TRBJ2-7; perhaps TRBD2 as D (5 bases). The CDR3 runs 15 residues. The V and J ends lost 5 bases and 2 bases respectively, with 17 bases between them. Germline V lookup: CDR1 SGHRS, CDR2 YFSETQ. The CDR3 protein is CASRLDGLEAYEQYF. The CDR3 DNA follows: TGCGCCAGCAGGCTTGACGGACTGGAGGCCTACGAGCAGTACTTC.

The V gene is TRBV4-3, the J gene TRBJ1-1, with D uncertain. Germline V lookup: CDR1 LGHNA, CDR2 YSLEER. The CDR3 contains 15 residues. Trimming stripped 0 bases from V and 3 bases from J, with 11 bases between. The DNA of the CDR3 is TGCGCCAGCAGCCAAGAATTCCGAGAGGACACTGAAGCTTTCTTT. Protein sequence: CASSQEFREDTEAFF.

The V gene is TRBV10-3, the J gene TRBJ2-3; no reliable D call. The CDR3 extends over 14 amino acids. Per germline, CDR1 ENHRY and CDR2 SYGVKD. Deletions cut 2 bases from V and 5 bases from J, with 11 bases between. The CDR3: CAISEDKSLDTQYF. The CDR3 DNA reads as TGTGCCATCAGTGAGGACAAGTCGCTAGATACGCAGTATTTT.

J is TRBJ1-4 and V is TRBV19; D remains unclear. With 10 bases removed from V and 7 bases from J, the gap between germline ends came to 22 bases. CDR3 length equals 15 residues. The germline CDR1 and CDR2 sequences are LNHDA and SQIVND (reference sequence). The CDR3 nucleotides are TGTGCCACTCAAGCAACCCCCAACAGTGGTGAAAAACTGTTTTTT. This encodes CATQATPNSGEKLFF.

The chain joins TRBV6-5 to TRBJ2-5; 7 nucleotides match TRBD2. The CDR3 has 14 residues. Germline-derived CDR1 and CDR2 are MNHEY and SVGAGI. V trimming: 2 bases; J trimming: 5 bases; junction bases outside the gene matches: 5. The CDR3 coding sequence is TGTGCCAGCAGTTACGTGGCGGGAGAGGAGACCCAGTACTTC. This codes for CASSYVAGEETQYF.

In DNA form, the CDR3 reads TGTGCCAGCAGCTTATCACTGCGGGGGCTAGGTGGGGAGACCCAGTACTTC. This gives the protein CASSLSLRGLGGETQYF. The gene calls are TRBV7-2 and TRBJ2-5, with D perhaps matching TRBD2 (7 bases). Trimming removed 2 bases at V and 5 bases at J, with 21 bases between. Germline CDR1 is SGHTA and CDR2 is FQGNSA. This CDR3 has 17 amino acids.

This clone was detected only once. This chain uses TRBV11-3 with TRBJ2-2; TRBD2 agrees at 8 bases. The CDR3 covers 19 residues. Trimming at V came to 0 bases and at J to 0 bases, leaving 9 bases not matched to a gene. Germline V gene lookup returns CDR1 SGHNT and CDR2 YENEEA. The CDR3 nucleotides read TGTGCCAGCAGCTTAGATCCCCTAGCGGGCCAACCGAACACCGGGGAGCTGTTTTTT. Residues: CASSLDPLAGQPNTGELFF.

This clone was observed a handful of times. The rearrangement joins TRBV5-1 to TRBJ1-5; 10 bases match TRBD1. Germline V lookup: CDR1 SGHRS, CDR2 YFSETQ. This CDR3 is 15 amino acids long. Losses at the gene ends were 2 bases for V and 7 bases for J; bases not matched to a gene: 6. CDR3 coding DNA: TGCGCCAGCAGCTTAAGACAGGGGGCAAGACAGCCCCAGCATTTT. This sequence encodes CASSLRQGARQPQHF.

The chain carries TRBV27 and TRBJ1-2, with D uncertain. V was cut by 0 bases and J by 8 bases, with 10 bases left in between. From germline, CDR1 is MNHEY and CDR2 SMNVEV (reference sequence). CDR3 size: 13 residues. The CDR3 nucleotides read TGTGCCAGCAGTTTATCCCTCCGAGGAGGCTACACCTTC. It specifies CASSLSLRGGYTF.

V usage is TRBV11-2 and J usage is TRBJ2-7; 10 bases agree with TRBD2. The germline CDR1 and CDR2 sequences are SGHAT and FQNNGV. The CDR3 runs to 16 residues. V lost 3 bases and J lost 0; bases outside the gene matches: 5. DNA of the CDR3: TGTGCCAGCAGCTTCGTACTAGCGGGATTCTCCTACGAGCAGTACTTC. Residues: CASSFVLAGFSYEQYF.

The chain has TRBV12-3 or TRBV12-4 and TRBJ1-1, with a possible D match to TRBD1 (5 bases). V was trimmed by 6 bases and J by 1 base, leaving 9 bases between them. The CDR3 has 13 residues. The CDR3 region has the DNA TGTGCCAGCAGATTGGGGGGGAACACTGAAGCTTTCTTT. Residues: CASRLGGNTEAFF.

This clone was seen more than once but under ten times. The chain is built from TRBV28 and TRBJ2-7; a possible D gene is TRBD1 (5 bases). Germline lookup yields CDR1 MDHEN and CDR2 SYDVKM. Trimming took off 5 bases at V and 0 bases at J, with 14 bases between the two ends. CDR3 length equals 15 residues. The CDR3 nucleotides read TGTGCCAGCAGTGGCCTACAGGCCGTCTCCTACGAGCAGTACTTC. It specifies CASSGLQAVSYEQYF.

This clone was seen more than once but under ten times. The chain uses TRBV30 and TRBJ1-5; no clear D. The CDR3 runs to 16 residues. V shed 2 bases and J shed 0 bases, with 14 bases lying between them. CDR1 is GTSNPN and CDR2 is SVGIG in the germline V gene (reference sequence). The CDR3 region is CAWSPPGTLSNQPQHF. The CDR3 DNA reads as TGTGCCTGGAGTCCCCCGGGAACCCTTAGCAATCAGCCCCAGCATTTT.

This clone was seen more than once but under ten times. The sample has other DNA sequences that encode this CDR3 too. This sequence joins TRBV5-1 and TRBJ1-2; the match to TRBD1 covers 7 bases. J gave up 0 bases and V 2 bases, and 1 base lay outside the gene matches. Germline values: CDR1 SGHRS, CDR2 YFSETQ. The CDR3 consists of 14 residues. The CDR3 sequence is CASSFGTANYGYTF. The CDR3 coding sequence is TGCGCCAGCAGCTTCGGGACAGCTAACTATGGCTACACCTTC.

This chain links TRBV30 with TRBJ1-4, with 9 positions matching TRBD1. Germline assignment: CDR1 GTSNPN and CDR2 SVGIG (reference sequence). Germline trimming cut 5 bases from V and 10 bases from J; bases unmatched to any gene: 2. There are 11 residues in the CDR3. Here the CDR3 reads CAWDRGAKLFF. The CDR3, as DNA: TGTGCCTGGGACAGGGGGGCAAAACTGTTTTTT.

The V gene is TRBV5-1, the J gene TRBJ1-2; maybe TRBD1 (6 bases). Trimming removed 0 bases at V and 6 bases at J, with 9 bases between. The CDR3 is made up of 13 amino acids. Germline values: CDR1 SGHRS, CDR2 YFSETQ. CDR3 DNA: TGCGCCAGCAGCTTGGCCCCAGGGGATGGCTACACCTTC. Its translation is CASSLAPGDGYTF.

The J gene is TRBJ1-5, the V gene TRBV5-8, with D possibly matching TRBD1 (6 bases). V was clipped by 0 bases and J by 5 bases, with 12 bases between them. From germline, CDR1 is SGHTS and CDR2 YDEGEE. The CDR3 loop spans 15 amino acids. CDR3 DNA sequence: TGTGCCAGCAGCTTGGTAGGGGGTCGGTATCAGCCCCAGCATTTT. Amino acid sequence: CASSLVGGRYQPQHF. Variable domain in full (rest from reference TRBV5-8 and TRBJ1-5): EAGVTQSPTHLIKTRGQQATLRCSPISGHTSVYWYQQALGLGLQFLLWYDEGEERNRGNFPPRFSGRQFPNYSSELNVNALELEDSALYLCASSLVGGRYQPQHFGDGTRLSIL.

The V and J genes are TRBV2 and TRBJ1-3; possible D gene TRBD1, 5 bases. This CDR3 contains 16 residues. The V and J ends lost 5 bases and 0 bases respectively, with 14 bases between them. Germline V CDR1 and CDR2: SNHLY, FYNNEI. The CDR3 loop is CASSPRVSVSGNTIYF. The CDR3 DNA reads TGTGCCAGCAGTCCCAGGGTTTCCGTCTCTGGAAACACCATATATTTT.

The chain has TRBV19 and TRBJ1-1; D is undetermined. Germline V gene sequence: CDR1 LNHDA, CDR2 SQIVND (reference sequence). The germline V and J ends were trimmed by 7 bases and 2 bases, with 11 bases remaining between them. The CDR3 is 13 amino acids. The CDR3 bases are TGTGCCAGTACCCCGGTCTTTAACACTGAAGCTTTCTTT. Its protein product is CASTPVFNTEAFF.

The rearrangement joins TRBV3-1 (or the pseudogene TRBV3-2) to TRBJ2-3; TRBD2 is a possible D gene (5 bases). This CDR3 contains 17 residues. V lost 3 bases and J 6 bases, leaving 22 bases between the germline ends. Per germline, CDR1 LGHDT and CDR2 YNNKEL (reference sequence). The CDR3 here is CASSHGRRLTTADTQYF. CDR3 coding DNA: TGTGCCAGCAGCCACGGACGCAGACTAACCACAGCGGATACGCAGTATTTT.